This record covers a single T cell receptor (beta chain). What it binds is unknown. This sample stems from a study of identifying expanded T cells in peripheral blood. Study results and limitations: Approximately two-week clone count variance significantly increased as total template count grew.

The repertoire was sequenced with immunoSEQ multiplex PCR; TCRdb's copy has only in-frame clones and lacks some. The sample includes around 57,000 clones, about 87% of them seen just once. Germline values: CDR1 MNHNY, CDR2 SVGAGI (reference sequence). The CDR3 extends over 13 amino acids. The V gene lost 7 bases and the J gene lost 4 bases, with 10 bases spanning the gap. No infections or other immune events were documented during collection. The chain is built from TRBV6-6 and TRBJ2-2; D remains unclear. The clonotype was recovered from a person between 18 and 75 years old in good health. Specimen: blood. Here the CDR3 reads CASNPKGTGELFF. CDR3 bases: TGTGCCAGCAATCCTAAGGGCACCGGGGAGCTGTTTTTT.